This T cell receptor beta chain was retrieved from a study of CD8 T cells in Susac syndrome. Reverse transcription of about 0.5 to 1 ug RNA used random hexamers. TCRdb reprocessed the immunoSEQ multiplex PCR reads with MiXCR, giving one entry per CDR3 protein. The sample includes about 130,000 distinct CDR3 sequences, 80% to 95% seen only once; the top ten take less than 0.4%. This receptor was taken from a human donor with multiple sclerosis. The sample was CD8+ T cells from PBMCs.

The CDR3 sequence: CASSSRDSPPGELFF. For the CDR3, the DNA is TGTGCCAGCAGTTCCAGGGACAGCCCTCCCGGGGAGCTGTTTTTT. The V and J genes are TRBV27 and TRBJ2-2; 7 bases are shared with TRBD1. The CDR3 covers 15 residues. The V segment lost 4 bases and the J segment 6 bases; nucleotides outside the gene matches: 8. Germline V gene sequence: CDR1 MNHEY, CDR2 SMNVEV (reference sequence).